This T cell receptor (beta chain) derives from a study of monozygotic twins with cystic fibrosis. Study outcomes and limitations: Nucleotide-identical clonotype sharing was significantly higher within monozygotic CF twin pairs than between unrelated CF individuals. In this small cohort, shared CDR3 numbers showed no association with age, concordance or disease severity. Median Simpson clonality of roughly 0.01 suggested naive T cells predominated.

CDR3 length: 14 amino acids. The V segment lost 4 bases and the J segment 1 base; nucleotides outside the gene matches: 3. CDR1 and CDR2 from the germline V gene are SNHLY and FYNNEI. A note on this clone: The antigen is unknown.

Repertoires were generated with immunoSEQ multiplex PCR, while TCRdb's copy carries only in-frame clones and drops some. Of approximately 14,000 clones in the sample, 80% to 90% were seen once. The genes are TRBV2 and TRBJ2-5; TRBD1 matches at 7 bases. This TCR was sampled from a boy between 10 and 17 years old with cystic fibrosis. Sample: blood. CDR3 DNA sequence: TGTGCCAGCAGTGTCCGGGACAGCCAAGAGACCCAGTACTTC. As protein: CASSVRDSQETQYF.